This T cell receptor beta chain was recorded in a study of blood T cell repertoires in COVID-19 (dated by TCRdb to 2018 to 2021). General notes on the study: Samples from collaborators originated in the United States, Italy and Spain and spanned both the acute and convalescent phases of COVID-19. HLA class I and class II types, where available, came from metadata supplied by the sample provider rather than from assay-based typing. The repertoires were released in a freely available public database intended as a resource for research on the immune response to SARS-CoV-2. The sample metadata nearly always contained a de-identified subject ID, COVID-19 status, age in years and sex. The dataset comprised deeply sampled blood TCRbeta repertoires from subjects exposed to, actively infected with, or recovered from COVID-19. The material from the prospective study consisted of cDNA or gDNA derived from T cells, B-cell-depleted T cells, or PBMCs. The samples were drawn from the first 160 participants of the ongoing ImmuneRACE study and from 950 to 1,500 subjects provided by 6 global collaborators. Overall results and qualifications from the work: How much clinical and demographic metadata was included differed by source and by participant, and the metadata was provided uncurated.

TCRbeta CDR3 regions were amplified from genomic DNA by means of the immunoSEQ Assay, a bias-controlled multiplex PCR. As for the authors' bioinformatics: Nucleated cell counts per sample were estimated from amplification of reference gene primers within the assay. To quantify the absolute abundance of each unique TCRbeta CDR3 rearrangement, sequence reads were collapsed and filtered. Productive Simpson clonality was computed per sample as the square root of Simpson's diversity index over productive rearrangements. In its TCRdb copy, this immuneACCESS table keeps in-frame sequences only and misses some clones. Where compared with another copy, unresolved V genes explain less than half of these, and the others have no known cause. The V and J calls and clone size come from that table; D and trimming were worked out from the DNA. For this sample there are around 100,000 clones; 70% to 85% appear just once. The top ten constitute approximately 15% of the sample.

Worth noting for this clone: Its antigen is not yet known. No clone much larger than this one lies a single base away; base qualities are absent.

From cysteine to phenylalanine, the CDR3 is 15 amino acids long. The read is trimmed to its CDR3 DNA, 45 bases read in frame from base 1. The germline V gene yields SNHLY for CDR1 and FYNNEI for CDR2. The trim is 6 bases for V and 0 bases for J, with a gap of 12 bases between the germline ends. The collaborating institutions used their own protocols to collect whole blood in K2EDTA tubes. For TCRbeta analysis, collaborators shipped samples as frozen whole blood, isolated PBMCs, or DNA extracted from either of those sample types. Sequencing was carried out using peripheral blood. This sequence originates from an older woman with acute or convalescent COVID-19. Recombination linked TRBV2 to TRBJ1-3, with TRBD1 tentatively as D gene (5 bases match). The nucleotide sequence is TGTGCCAGCAGGGAGACAGACGTCTCTGGAAACACCATATATTTT. Its translation reads: CASRETDVSGNTIYF. Reference TRBV2 and TRBJ1-3 proteins supply the regions before and after the CDR3; the full variable domain is: EPEVTQTPSHQVTQMGQEVILRCVPISNHLYFYWYRQILGQKVEFLVSFYNNEISEKSEIFDDQFSVERPDGSNFTLKIRSTKLEDSAMYFCASRETDVSGNTIYFGEGSWLTVV.